The T cell receptor (beta chain) described here comes from a study of blood T cell repertoires in COVID-19. Clones were read by immunoSEQ multiplex PCR, and TCRdb kept only the in-frame ones, dropping some. The sample carries 350,000 to 400,000 clones, around 89% recorded once. There are 14 residues in the CDR3. The V gene end was trimmed by 4 bases and the J gene end by 4 bases; junction bases not matched to a gene: 3. The germline gives CDR1 SGHRS, CDR2 YFSETQ. This clone was seen only once. Specimen: PBMCs or T cells enriched from blood (not recorded which). The chain has TRBV5-1 and TRBJ1-5, with 9 bases that match TRBD1. The clonotype originates from a woman between 18 and 30 years old who had recovered from COVID-19. The CDR3 reads CASSTGQGNQPQHF. Written as DNA, the CDR3 is TGCGCCAGCAGCACCGGACAGGGGAATCAGCCCCAGCATTTT. The whole variable domain, filled in from reference TRBV5-1 and TRBJ1-5, reads KAGVTQTPRYLIKTRGQQVTLSCSPISGHRSVSWYQQTPGQGLQFLFEYFSETQRNKGNFPGRFSGRQFSNSRSEMNVSTLELGDSALYLCASSTGQGNQPQHFGDGTRLSIL.